The 13 T cell receptor beta chains given below trace back to one sample, sequenced in a study of cytomegalovirus exposure and HLA in healthy donors. Profiled with immunoSEQ multiplex PCR; TCRdb holds only in-frame clones, not every one. The sample includes approximately 200,000 clones, approximately 84% of them seen just once. Sequenced: PBMCs. These TCRs come from a young man in good health and CMV-seropositive.

The chain links TRBV6-6 to TRBJ2-7; 9 nucleotides align to TRBD1. The CDR3 loop spans 14 amino acids. The V and J ends lost 2 bases and 2 bases, in that order; junction bases with no gene match: 1. The germline CDR1 and CDR2 sequences are MNHNY and SVGAGI (reference sequence). In DNA, the CDR3 is TGTGCCAGCAGTTACAGGGACAGGGCCTACGAGCAGTACTTC. Translation gives CASSYRDRAYEQYF.

The chain recombines TRBV5-6 with TRBJ2-3, with a weak D call TRBD2 (5 bases). V lost 4 bases and J lost 3, with 18 bases in between. The CDR3 length is 16 residues. Germline CDR1 and CDR2: SGHDT and YYEEEE. Here the CDR3 DNA reads TGTGCCAGCAGCAACCCCGGGGTGCCACTGACAGATACGCAGTATTTT. Translated: CASSNPGVPLTDTQYF.

The V and J genes are TRBV28 and TRBJ2-5, with TRBD1 matching 10 bases. V lost 8 bases, J lost 4 bases, and 7 bases stayed unmatched. Germline CDR1 and CDR2: MDHEN and SYDVKM. The CDR3 has 14 amino acids. The CDR3 loop is CASARDRGSETQYF. CDR3 nucleotide sequence: TGTGCCAGCGCGAGGGACAGGGGATCAGAGACCCAGTACTTC.

In this sample, this clone turned up once. This chain links TRBV9 with TRBJ2-7; 9 bases are a match to TRBD2. V dropped 0 bases and J dropped 7; count of bases not matched to a gene: 5. Germline V gives CDR1 SGDLS, CDR2 YYNGEE. There are 14 residues in the CDR3. The CDR3 here is CASSVEGTSYEQYF. CDR3 nucleotides: TGTGCCAGCAGCGTAGAAGGGACTAGCTATGAGCAGTACTTC.

This chain connects TRBV5-1 to TRBJ2-5; tentative D call: TRBD2 (8 bases). CDR1 SGHRS and CDR2 YFSETQ come from the germline V gene. Trimming took off 4 bases at V and 5 bases at J, with 15 bases between the two ends. This CDR3 is 14 amino acids long. The CDR3 nucleotides read TGCGCCAGCAGCCCGGGAGGGGGCAGGGAGACCCAGTACTTC. Its protein is CASSPGGGRETQYF. Drawing the rest from reference TRBV5-1 and TRBJ2-5, the complete variable domain is KAGVTQTPRYLIKTRGQQVTLSCSPISGHRSVSWYQQTPGQGLQFLFEYFSETQRNKGNFPGRFSGRQFSNSRSEMNVSTLELGDSALYLCASSPGGGRETQYFGPGTRLLVL.

The rearrangement links TRBV7-3 to TRBJ1-2, with 10 bases fitting TRBD1. V was clipped by 5 bases and J by 8 bases; unmatched bases: 5. Germline CDR1 reads SGHTA; CDR2 reads FQGTGA. The CDR3 loop spans 13 amino acids. The CDR3 DNA reads TGTGCCAGCAGCCAGACAGGGGGCAAGGGCTACACCTTC. The encoded protein is CASSQTGGKGYTF.

In its sample, this clone was seen a few times. The chain carries TRBV20-1 and TRBJ1-2; unclear D gene. The CDR3 spans 10 residues. Deletions cut 5 bases from V and 8 bases from J, with 9 bases between. Germline V gene sequence: CDR1 DFQATT, CDR2 SNEGSKA (reference sequence). This CDR3 reads CSAPGGGYTF. The DNA for the CDR3 is TGCAGTGCTCCCGGCGGGGGCTACACCTTC.

The CDR3, as DNA: TGTGCCAGCAGCGGGGCCACCATATATTTT. Protein product: CASSGATIYF. V and J are TRBV9 and TRBJ1-3; unclear D gene. The germline gives CDR1 SGDLS, CDR2 YYNGEE. This CDR3 has 10 amino acids. With 3 bases removed from V and 9 bases from J, the gap between germline ends came to 4 bases.

There are a few counts of this clone. The chain carries TRBV10-1 and TRBJ2-7; no firm D call. Germline V gives CDR1 WNHNN, CDR2 SYGVQD (reference sequence). Trimming cost V 6 bases and J 2 bases, with 17 bases left between them. This CDR3 has 15 residues. CDR3 protein: CASRALRGRTYEQYF. The DNA of the CDR3 is TGCGCCAGCAGGGCCTTGAGAGGCCGGACCTACGAGCAGTACTTC.

This sequence joins TRBV19 and TRBJ2-5, with a tentative D call TRBD1 (6 bases). The V end lost 2 bases, the J end lost 1 base, and 11 bases lay between the germline ends. The CDR3 is made up of 15 amino acids. Per the germline V gene, CDR1 is LNHDA and CDR2 is SQIVND (reference sequence). The CDR3 here is CASSIFGQTQETQYF. The CDR3 DNA sequence: TGTGCCAGTAGTATATTCGGACAGACCCAAGAGACCCAGTACTTC.

This clone was counted a few times. The gene calls are TRBV28 and TRBJ1-2; 8 nucleotides line up with TRBD1. V dropped 6 bases and J dropped 8; count of bases not matched to a gene: 17. This CDR3 is 16 amino acids long. Germline CDR1 MDHEN, CDR2 SYDVKM. DNA of the CDR3: TGTGCCAGCAGCTCCGTCGGGACAGGTTTCGTTGGGGGCTACACCTTC. Protein sequence: CASSSVGTGFVGGYTF.

This clone showed up just once. The V gene is TRBV11-1, the J gene TRBJ2-7; D uncertain. The CDR3 extends over 14 amino acids. Trimming pared 1 base from V and 0 bases from J, leaving 7 bases between. Looked up from germline, CDR1 is SGHAT and CDR2 is FQDESV (reference sequence). CDR3: CASSLGVGSYEQYF. The CDR3 nucleotides are TGTGCCAGCAGCTTAGGAGTCGGCTCCTACGAGCAGTACTTC.

V usage is TRBV4-3 and J usage is TRBJ2-1, with 15 positions matching TRBD2. The CDR3 is 19 amino acids. CDR1 and CDR2 from the germline V gene are LGHNA and YSLEER. V lost 4 bases and J lost 7; bases outside the gene matches: 14. In DNA, the CDR3 is TGCGCCAGCAGCCCTCGGAGGGGACTAGCGGGAGGCCAAGGGAATGAGCAGTTCTTC. Encoded protein: CASSPRRGLAGGQGNEQFF.